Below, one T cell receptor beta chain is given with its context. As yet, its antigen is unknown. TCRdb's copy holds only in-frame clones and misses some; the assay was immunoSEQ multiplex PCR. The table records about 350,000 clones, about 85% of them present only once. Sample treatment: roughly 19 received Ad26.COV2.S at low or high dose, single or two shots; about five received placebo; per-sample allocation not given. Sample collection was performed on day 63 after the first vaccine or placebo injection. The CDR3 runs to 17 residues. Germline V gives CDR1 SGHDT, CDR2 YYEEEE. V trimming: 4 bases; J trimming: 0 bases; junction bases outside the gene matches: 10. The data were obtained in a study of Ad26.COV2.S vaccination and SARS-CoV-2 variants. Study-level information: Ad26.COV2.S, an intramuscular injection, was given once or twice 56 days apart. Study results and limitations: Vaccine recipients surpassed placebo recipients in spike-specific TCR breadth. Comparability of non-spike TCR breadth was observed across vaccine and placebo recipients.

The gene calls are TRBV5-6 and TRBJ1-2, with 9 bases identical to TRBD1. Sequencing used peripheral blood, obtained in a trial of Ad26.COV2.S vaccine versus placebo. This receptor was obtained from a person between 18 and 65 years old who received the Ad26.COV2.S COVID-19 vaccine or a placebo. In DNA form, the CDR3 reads TGTGCCAGCAGCGTTGGGACAGGGCCGCCTTCTAACTATGGCTACACCTTC. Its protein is CASSVGTGPPSNYGYTF.